Following are 18 T cell receptor beta chains from one sample sequenced in a study of T cell repertoires and HLA-DP antigens. TCRdb keeps only in-frame clones here, not all; method: immunoSEQ multiplex PCR. The sample contains approximately 100,000 clones, approximately 89% of which appear only once. Antigens of these TCRs are unknown. The sample comprised CD4+ T cells from PBMCs. These receptors all come from a man between 50 and 59 years old in good health and CMV-seronegative.

This chain connects TRBV19 to TRBJ2-7; D remains ambiguous. This CDR3 spans 14 amino acids. Trimming cost V 6 bases and J 0 bases, with 12 bases left between them. Germline CDR1 reads LNHDA; CDR2 reads SQIVND (reference sequence). CDR3 nucleotides: TGTGCCAGTAGGGTCGAGGCAGGCTCCTACGAGCAGTACTTC. The encoded protein is CASRVEAGSYEQYF. Together with reference TRBV19 and TRBJ2-7, the CDR3 gives the full variable domain: DGGITQSPKYLFRKEGQNVTLSCEQNLNHDAMYWYRQDPGQGLRLIYYSQIVNDFQKGDIAEGYSVSREKKESFPLTVTSAQKNPTAFYLCASRVEAGSYEQYFGPGTRLTVT.

The chain uses TRBV30 and TRBJ2-4; the D is unclear. Germline lookup yields CDR1 GTSNPN and CDR2 SVGIG (reference sequence). V was shortened by 2 bases and J by 2 bases, with 4 bases between the two germline ends. The CDR3 totals 12 residues. CDR3 coding DNA: TGTGCCTGGAGTCCAACCAAAAACATTCAGTACTTC. Residues: CAWSPTKNIQYF.

The rearrangement joins TRBV9 to TRBJ1-1; TRBD1 agrees at 7 bases. V lost 3 bases and J lost 10; bases outside the gene matches: 15. This CDR3 spans 15 amino acids. Germline lookup yields CDR1 SGDLS and CDR2 YYNGEE. The CDR3 DNA sequence: TGTGCCAGCAGCGCAGGGACAGCACCTACACTGACAGCTTTCTTT. Its protein is CASSAGTAPTLTAFF.

The genes are TRBV25-1 and TRBJ2-6; 9 bases map to TRBD1. V dropped 8 bases and J dropped 4; count of bases not matched to a gene: 3. Germline-derived CDR1 and CDR2 are MGHDK and SYGVNS. CDR3 length: 14 amino acids. CDR3 coding DNA: TGTGCCAGCCGGGACAGGGAAGGGGCCAACGTCCTGACTTTC. Amino acid sequence: CASRDREGANVLTF.

This sequence joins TRBV2 and TRBJ1-2, with 10 bases that match TRBD1. The V segment lost 6 bases and the J segment 4 bases; nucleotides outside the gene matches: 5. Germline V gene sequence: CDR1 SNHLY, CDR2 FYNNEI. This CDR3 comprises 14 residues. The CDR3 region is CASRATGGIYGYTF. CDR3 DNA: TGTGCCAGCAGGGCGACAGGGGGCATCTATGGCTACACCTTC.

This clone was seen once. This chain joins TRBV10-2 and TRBJ1-5, with D perhaps TRBD1 (5 bases). CDR1 is WSHSY, CDR2 SAAADI, per germline. The CDR3 has 13 amino acids. The germline V and J ends were trimmed by 7 bases and 6 bases, with 13 bases remaining between them. The CDR3 reads CASMERGRQPQHF. For the CDR3, the DNA is TGCGCCAGCATGGAAAGGGGACGTCAGCCCCAGCATTTT.

The count of this clone is one. The chain carries TRBV21-1 and TRBJ1-2. TRBV21-1 is described as a pseudogene. The CDR3 is made up of 12 amino acids. CDR3 amino acids: CASSKGRFGYTF. Here the CDR3 DNA reads TGTGCCAGCAGCAAAGGAAGGTTTGGCTACACCTTC.

This sequence joins TRBV5-1 and TRBJ2-2; 9 bases are shared with TRBD2. Germline V gene sequence: CDR1 SGHRS, CDR2 YFSETQ. CDR3 length: 15 residues. The trim removed 3 bases at V and 5 bases at J, leaving 5 bases unmatched. CDR3 in amino acids: CASSYLAGETGELFF. The DNA of the CDR3 is TGCGCCAGCAGCTACTTAGCGGGGGAAACCGGGGAGCTGTTTTTT.

V is TRBV7-9 and J is TRBJ2-7; 7 bases align to TRBD1. The V and J ends lost 1 base and 5 bases, in that order; junction bases with no gene match: 8. CDR3 size: 15 residues. In germline, CDR1 is SEHNR, CDR2 FQNEAQ (reference sequence). The CDR3 here is CASSLGSLGGHEQYF. The CDR3 DNA reads as TGTGCCAGCAGCTTAGGCTCCCTAGGGGGCCACGAGCAGTACTTC.

The gene calls are TRBV28 and TRBJ2-2; D may correspond to TRBD1 or TRBD2 (5 bases each). CDR1 is MDHEN, CDR2 SYDVKM, per germline. V was pared by 5 bases and J by 6 bases, with 13 bases between. The CDR3 is 14 amino acids. The CDR3 protein is CASSGTRGSGELFF. CDR3 in DNA: TGTGCCAGCAGTGGGACCCGGGGTTCCGGGGAGCTGTTTTTT.

V and J are TRBV7-2 and TRBJ1-2; D unclear. Germline loops: CDR1 SGHTA, CDR2 FQGNSA. This CDR3 spans 12 amino acids. Trimming removed 3 bases from V and 6 bases from J, with 8 bases in between. The CDR3 bases are TGTGCCAGCAGCTTTTACGGGAATGGCTACACCTTC. Protein product: CASSFYGNGYTF.

The chain links TRBV9 to TRBJ1-2; TRBD1 matches 7 bases. Germline CDR1 is SGDLS and CDR2 is YYNGEE. Unmatched junction bases numbered 6, after V lost 0 bases and J lost 7 bases. This CDR3 is built from 14 residues. In nucleotides, the CDR3 is TGTGCCAGCAGCGTAGGACAGGGCGCCGGTGGCTACACCTTC. This codes for CASSVGQGAGGYTF.

The V and J genes are TRBV27 and TRBJ1-1; the D gene is possibly TRBD1 (5 bases). This CDR3 has 13 amino acids. CDR1 and CDR2 (germline): MNHEY, SMNVEV (reference sequence). Trimming cost V 6 bases and J 4 bases, with 12 bases left between them. The CDR3 DNA follows: TGTGCCAGCAGAGACAGAATGGGCACTGAAGCTTTCTTT. Amino acid sequence: CASRDRMGTEAFF.

This clone came up a few times. The rearrangement links TRBV4-3 to TRBJ1-2; the D is unclear. V shed 0 bases and J shed 5 bases, with 16 bases lying between them. CDR1 and CDR2 from the germline V gene are LGHNA and YSLEER. The CDR3 has 16 residues. CDR3 sequence: CASSQDFREFRYGYTF. The CDR3 bases are TGCGCCAGCAGCCAAGATTTTAGGGAATTTCGATATGGCTACACCTTC.

The chain recombines TRBV29-1 with TRBJ2-7; 7 bases fit TRBD1. This CDR3 has 17 amino acids. The V gene end was trimmed by 5 bases and the J gene end by 5 bases; junction bases not matched to a gene: 21. Germline V gene lookup returns CDR1 SQVTM and CDR2 ANQGSEA. The CDR3 loop reads CSVTKYRFGRGLNEQYF. CDR3 bases: TGCAGCGTTACAAAGTACCGCTTCGGCAGGGGGTTAAACGAGCAGTACTTC.

The gene calls are TRBV7-9 and TRBJ2-7; D is unresolved. The CDR3 covers 14 residues. V was shortened by 7 bases and J by 3 bases, with 16 bases between the two germline ends. Germline V CDR1 and CDR2: SEHNR, FQNEAQ (reference sequence). The chain's CDR3 is CASTPFGGGYEQYF. The CDR3, as DNA: TGTGCCAGCACCCCCTTCGGCGGTGGCTACGAGCAGTACTTC.

V is TRBV18 and J is TRBJ1-1; perhaps TRBD1 as D (5 bases). CDR1 KGHSH and CDR2 LQKENI come from the germline V gene. The CDR3 consists of 14 residues. V shed 2 bases and J shed 1 base, with 8 bases lying between them. The CDR3 bases are TGTGCCAGCTCACCAATACAGGCGAACACTGAAGCTTTCTTT. Its protein is CASSPIQANTEAFF.

The CDR3 sequence is CASSFRFLDSENIQYF. The CDR3 nucleotides read TGTGCCAGCAGCTTTAGGTTCTTGGACAGTGAAAACATTCAGTACTTC. The chain carries TRBV7-9 and TRBJ2-4; a possible D gene is TRBD1 (6 bases). The CDR3 loop spans 16 amino acids. V lost 3 bases and J lost 5, with 17 bases in between. CDR1 is SEHNR, CDR2 FQNEAQ, per germline (reference sequence).